The next 12 T cell receptor beta chains were all read from a single sample in a study of T-cell reconstitution after alpha-beta-depleted transplantation in children. Preparation of the TCRbeta library used unique molecular identifiers. TCRdb called the PCR reads again in MiXCR, with one record for every CDR3 protein. The sample consists of almost 500,000 distinct CDR3 sequences, roughly 10% of them appearing once. Specimen: PBMCs, collected before TCRalphabeta/CD19-depleted stem cell transplant. These receptors all come from a child younger than 10 with inherited bone marrow failure, due to receive a stem cell transplant.

This clonotype was seen a handful of times. This chain connects TRBV19 to TRBJ2-3, with TRBD2 as a possible D gene (6 bases). Germline V lookup: CDR1 LNHDA, CDR2 SQIVND (reference sequence). CDR3 length equals 13 residues. V lost 8 bases to trimming and J lost 0 bases, with 9 bases between them. The CDR3 coding sequence is TGTGCCAGTTGGGGGACTAGCACAGATACGCAGTATTTT. This translates into CASWGTSTDTQYF.

V usage is TRBV20-1 and J usage is TRBJ1-2; tentative D call: TRBD1 (6 bases). Germline CDR1 DFQATT, CDR2 SNEGSKA (reference sequence). Trimming took 3 bases from V and 3 from J, leaving 20 bases between them. This CDR3 is 16 amino acids long. The CDR3 bases are TGCAGTGCTAGTGCCTCGGGGACAAGGGGGGACTATGGCTACACCTTC. This gives the protein CSASASGTRGDYGYTF.

Ten or more counts support this clonotype. This rearrangement joins TRBV15 to TRBJ2-1; 10 nucleotides match TRBD1. The germline V gene encodes CDR1 LNHNV and CDR2 YYDKDF (reference sequence). The CDR3 has 18 amino acids. V lost 2 bases and J lost 4; bases outside the gene matches: 11. This CDR3 is CATSRHISGTGDYNEQFF. The CDR3 DNA reads as TGTGCCACCAGCAGACACATATCCGGGACAGGGGATTACAATGAGCAGTTCTTC.

This clonotype has ten or more counts. This chain joins TRBV27 and TRBJ2-3; D gene unclear. V lost 5 bases and J 11 bases, leaving 17 bases between the germline ends. Germline V gene lookup returns CDR1 MNHEY and CDR2 SMNVEV (reference sequence). The CDR3 runs 13 residues. CDR3 in DNA: TGTGCCAGCAGTCCCCCGTTAACCCAATTGCAGTATTTT. It encodes CASSPPLTQLQYF.

This clonotype was observed many times. This chain links TRBV29-1 with TRBJ1-4; a weak D match, TRBD1 (6 bases). In germline, CDR1 is SQVTM, CDR2 ANQGSEA. The CDR3 sequence is 14 residues long. V gave up 4 bases and J gave up 7 bases, with 16 bases separating them. CDR3 loop: CSVAQGQDSEKLFF. The CDR3 region has the DNA TGCAGCGTTGCCCAGGGGCAGGATAGTGAAAAACTGTTTTTT.

The chain combines TRBV5-1 with TRBJ1-4; perhaps TRBD1 as D (5 bases). The CDR3 consists of 13 residues. V dropped 4 bases and J dropped 8 bases, with 12 bases sitting between them. The germline V gene encodes CDR1 SGHRS and CDR2 YFSETQ. CDR3 DNA: TGCGCCAGCAGCCCCACCCACAGGGAAAAACTGTTTTTT. It is translated as CASSPTHREKLFF.

The chain has TRBV6-2 or TRBV6-3 and TRBJ2-3; no clear D gene. The germline V and J ends were trimmed by 2 bases and 2 bases, with 11 bases remaining between them. Germline assignment: CDR1 MNHEY and CDR2 SVGEGT. The CDR3 extends over 15 amino acids. The chain's CDR3 is CASSYGLLATDTQYF. The CDR3 DNA follows: TGTGCCAGCAGTTACGGGCTATTGGCCACAGATACGCAGTATTTT.

This clonotype was detected ten times or more. The gene calls are TRBV28 and TRBJ1-6; 9 bases line up with TRBD1. Germline V gene sequence: CDR1 MDHEN, CDR2 SYDVKM. Unmatched junction bases numbered 4, after V lost 8 bases and J lost 8 bases. The CDR3 has 13 amino acids. The CDR3 loop is CASGDREHSPLHF. The DNA of the CDR3 is TGTGCCAGCGGGGACAGGGAACATTCACCCCTCCACTTT.

This clonotype was observed many times. This chain uses TRBV18 with TRBJ2-5; D remains ambiguous. Germline CDR1 and CDR2: KGHSH and LQKENI. V was pared by 1 base and J by 1 base, with 7 bases between. This CDR3 has 14 residues. In nucleotides, the CDR3 is TGTGCCAGCTCACCACAGGGCGGCCAAGAGACCCAGTACTTC. Translation gives CASSPQGGQETQYF.

This clonotype has a handful of counts. J is TRBJ2-3 and V is TRBV20-1, with no clear D. The V and J ends lost 8 bases and 0 bases respectively, with 15 bases between them. CDR3 length: 14 amino acids. Per the germline V gene, CDR1 is DFQATT and CDR2 is SNEGSKA (reference sequence). CDR3 loop: CSPPPQESTDTQYF. CDR3 DNA sequence: TGCAGTCCCCCTCCGCAGGAGAGCACAGATACGCAGTATTTT.

This clonotype came up many times. The rearrangement joins TRBV5-1 to TRBJ2-1, with unresolved D. Germline CDR1 and CDR2: SGHRS and YFSETQ. The CDR3 spans 11 residues. V was pared by 0 bases and J by 9 bases, with 4 bases between. The CDR3 nucleotides are TGCGCCAGCAGCTTGGGGACTGAGCAGTTCTTC. It specifies CASSLGTEQFF.

This clonotype was seen repeatedly, ten times or more. The V and J genes are TRBV7-2 and TRBJ2-2; D may be TRBD1 (6 bases). Germline assignment: CDR1 SGHTA and CDR2 FQGNSA. The V and J ends lost 4 bases and 4 bases respectively, with 10 bases between them. The CDR3 covers 14 residues. As DNA, the CDR3 is TGTGCCAGCAGCTCTCAGGGGATCACCGGGGAGCTGTTTTTT. Its translation: CASSSQGITGELFF.